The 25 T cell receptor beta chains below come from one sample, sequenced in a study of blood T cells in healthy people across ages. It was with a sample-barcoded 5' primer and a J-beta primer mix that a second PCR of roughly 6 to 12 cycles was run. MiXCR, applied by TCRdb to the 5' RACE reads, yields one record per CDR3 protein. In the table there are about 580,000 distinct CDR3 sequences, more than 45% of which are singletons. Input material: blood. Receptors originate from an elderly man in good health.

The CDR3: CASSADPGLSWHTQYF. CDR3 nucleotide sequence: TGTGCCAGCAGCGCGGACCCGGGACTATCCTGGCATACGCAGTATTTT. This sequence joins TRBV9 and TRBJ2-3, with TRBD2 matching 7 bases. This CDR3 has 16 residues. The germline gives CDR1 SGDLS, CDR2 YYNGEE. The trim removed 3 bases at V and 7 bases at J, leaving 14 bases unmatched.

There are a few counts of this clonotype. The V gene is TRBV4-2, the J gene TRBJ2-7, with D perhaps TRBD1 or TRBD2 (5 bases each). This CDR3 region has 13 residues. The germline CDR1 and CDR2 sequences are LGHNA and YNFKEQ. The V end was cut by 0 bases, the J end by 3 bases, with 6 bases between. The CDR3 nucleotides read TGTGCCAGCAGCCAAGAGGGGGTCTACGAGCAGTACTTC. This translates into CASSQEGVYEQYF.

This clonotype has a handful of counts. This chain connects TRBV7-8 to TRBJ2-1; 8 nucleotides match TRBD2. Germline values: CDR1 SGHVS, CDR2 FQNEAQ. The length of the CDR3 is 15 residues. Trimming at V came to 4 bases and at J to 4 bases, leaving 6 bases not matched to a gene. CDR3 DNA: TGTGCCAGCAGCTGGTATAGCGGGGCTTACAATGAGCAGTTCTTC. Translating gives CASSWYSGAYNEQFF.

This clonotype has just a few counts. Written as DNA, the CDR3 is TGTGCCAGCAGTGTCCGAGACGTGAGGACTGAAGCTTTCTTT. It yields the protein CASSVRDVRTEAFF. This sequence joins TRBV6-5 and TRBJ1-1; no clear D gene. Per germline, CDR1 MNHEY and CDR2 SVGAGI. CDR3 length: 14 residues. Between the trimmed V and J ends, which lost 5 bases and 5 bases, there was a span of 15 bases.

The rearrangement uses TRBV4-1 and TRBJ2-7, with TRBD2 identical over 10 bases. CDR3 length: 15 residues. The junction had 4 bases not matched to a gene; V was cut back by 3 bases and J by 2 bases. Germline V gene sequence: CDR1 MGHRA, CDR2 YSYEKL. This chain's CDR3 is CASSHRLAGAYEQYF. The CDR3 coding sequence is TGCGCCAGCAGCCATCGACTAGCGGGTGCCTACGAGCAGTACTTC.

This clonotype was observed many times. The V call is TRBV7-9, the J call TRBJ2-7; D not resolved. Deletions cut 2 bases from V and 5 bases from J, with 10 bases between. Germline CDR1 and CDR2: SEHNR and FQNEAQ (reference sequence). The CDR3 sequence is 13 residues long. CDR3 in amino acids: CASSLRLLDEQYF. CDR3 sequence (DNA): TGTGCCAGCAGCTTACGGCTCCTGGACGAGCAGTACTTC.

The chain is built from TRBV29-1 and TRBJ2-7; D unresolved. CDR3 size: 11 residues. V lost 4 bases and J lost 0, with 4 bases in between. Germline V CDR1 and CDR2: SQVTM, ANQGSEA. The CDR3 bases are TGCAGCGTTGTCAACTCCTACGAGCAGTACTTC. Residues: CSVVNSYEQYF.

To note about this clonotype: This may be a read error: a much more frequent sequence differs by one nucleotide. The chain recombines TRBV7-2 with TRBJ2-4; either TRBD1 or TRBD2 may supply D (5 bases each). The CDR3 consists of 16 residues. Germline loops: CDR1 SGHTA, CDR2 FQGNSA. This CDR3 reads CASSSRDPGDKNSQYF. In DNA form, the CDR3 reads TGTGCCAGCAGCAGCCGGGACCCTGGTGACAAAAACAGTCAGTACTTC.

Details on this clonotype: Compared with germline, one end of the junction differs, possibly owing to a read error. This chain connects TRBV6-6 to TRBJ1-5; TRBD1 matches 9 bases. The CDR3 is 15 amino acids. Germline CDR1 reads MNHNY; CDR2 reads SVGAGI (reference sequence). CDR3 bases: TGTGCCAACAGTTATTGGGGGACAGGGAGCCAGCCCCAGCATTTT. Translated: CANSYWGTGSQPQHF.

CDR3 residues: CASSDRDRGREAFF. As DNA, the CDR3 is TGTGCCAGCAGTGACCGGGACAGGGGGCGGGAAGCTTTCTTT. V usage is TRBV6-5 and J usage is TRBJ1-1; 12 positions agree with TRBD1. Germline V gene lookup returns CDR1 MNHEY and CDR2 SVGAGI. CDR3 size: 14 residues. V trimming: 5 bases; J trimming: 8 bases; junction bases outside the gene matches: 6.

CDR3 nucleotide sequence: TGCGCCAGCAGCTTCTCCGGGACAGGGCCTTCTTTAGATGGCTACACCTTC. Amino acid sequence: CASSFSGTGPSLDGYTF. This sequence joins TRBV5-1 and TRBJ1-2, with 9 bases identical to TRBD1. This CDR3 comprises 17 residues. CDR1 is SGHRS and CDR2 is YFSETQ in the germline V gene. The junction had 14 bases not matched to a gene; V was cut back by 2 bases and J by 6 bases.

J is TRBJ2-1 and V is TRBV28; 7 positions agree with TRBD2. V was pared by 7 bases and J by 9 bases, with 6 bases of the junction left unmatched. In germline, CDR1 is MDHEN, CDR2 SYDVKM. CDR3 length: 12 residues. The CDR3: CASNVGGGEQFF. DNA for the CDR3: TGTGCCAGCAATGTAGGCGGGGGTGAGCAGTTCTTC.

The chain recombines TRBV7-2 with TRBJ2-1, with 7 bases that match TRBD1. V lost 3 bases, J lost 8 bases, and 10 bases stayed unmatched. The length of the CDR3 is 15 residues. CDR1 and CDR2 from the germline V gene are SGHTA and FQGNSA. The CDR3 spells CASSLFRTGFDEQFF. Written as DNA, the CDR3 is TGTGCCAGCAGCTTGTTTCGGACAGGCTTCGATGAGCAGTTCTTC.

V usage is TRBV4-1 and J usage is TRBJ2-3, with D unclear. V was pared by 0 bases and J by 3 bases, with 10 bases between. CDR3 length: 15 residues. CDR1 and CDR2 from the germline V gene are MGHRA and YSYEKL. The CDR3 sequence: CASSQDHRATDTQYF. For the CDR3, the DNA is TGCGCCAGCAGCCAAGATCATAGGGCGACAGATACGCAGTATTTT.

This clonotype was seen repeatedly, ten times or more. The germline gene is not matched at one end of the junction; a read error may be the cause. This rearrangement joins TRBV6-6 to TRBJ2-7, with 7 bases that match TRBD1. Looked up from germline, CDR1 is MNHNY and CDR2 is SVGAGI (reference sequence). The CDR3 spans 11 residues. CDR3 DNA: TGTACCAGAGACAGGGAGAACGAGCAGTACTTC. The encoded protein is CTRDRENEQYF.

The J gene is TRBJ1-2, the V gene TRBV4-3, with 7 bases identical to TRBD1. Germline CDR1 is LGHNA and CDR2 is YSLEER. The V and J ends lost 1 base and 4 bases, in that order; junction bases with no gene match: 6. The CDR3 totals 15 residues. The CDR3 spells CASSQGRGLAYGYTF. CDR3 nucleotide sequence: TGCGCCAGCAGCCAAGGCAGGGGGTTGGCCTATGGCTACACCTTC.

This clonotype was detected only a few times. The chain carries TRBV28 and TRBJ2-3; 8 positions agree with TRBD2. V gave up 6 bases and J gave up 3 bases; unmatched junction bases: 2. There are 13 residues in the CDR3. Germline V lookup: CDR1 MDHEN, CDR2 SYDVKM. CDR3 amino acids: CASRTSDTDTQYF. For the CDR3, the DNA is TGTGCCAGCAGGACTAGCGATACAGATACGCAGTATTTT.

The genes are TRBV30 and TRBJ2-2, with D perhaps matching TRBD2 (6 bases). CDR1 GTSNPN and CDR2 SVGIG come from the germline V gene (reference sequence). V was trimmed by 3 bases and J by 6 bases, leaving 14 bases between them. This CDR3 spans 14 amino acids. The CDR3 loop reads CAWRRRDSAGELFF. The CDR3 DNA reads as TGTGCCTGGAGGCGCCGGGACTCAGCCGGGGAGCTGTTTTTT.

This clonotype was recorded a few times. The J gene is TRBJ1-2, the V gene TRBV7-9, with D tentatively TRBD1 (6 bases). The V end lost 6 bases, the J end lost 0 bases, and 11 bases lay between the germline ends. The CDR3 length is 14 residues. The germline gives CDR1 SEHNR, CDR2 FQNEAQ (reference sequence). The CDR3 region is CASSAGQSNYGYTF. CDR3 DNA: TGTGCCAGCAGTGCTGGACAGTCTAACTATGGCTACACCTTC.

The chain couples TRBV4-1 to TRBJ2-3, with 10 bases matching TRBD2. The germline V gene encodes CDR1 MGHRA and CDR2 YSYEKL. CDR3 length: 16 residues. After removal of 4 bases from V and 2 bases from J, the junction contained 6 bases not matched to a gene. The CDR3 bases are TGCGCCAGCAGCCTTAGACTAGCGGGTATCACAGATACGCAGTATTTT. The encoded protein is CASSLRLAGITDTQYF.

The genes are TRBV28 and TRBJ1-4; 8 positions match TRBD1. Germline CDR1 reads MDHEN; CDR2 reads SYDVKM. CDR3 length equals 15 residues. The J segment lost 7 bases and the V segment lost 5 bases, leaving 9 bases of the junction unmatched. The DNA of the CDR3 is TGTGCCAGCAGTCCCCCCGGACAGGGAGTTGAAAAACTGTTTTTT. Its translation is CASSPPGQGVEKLFF.

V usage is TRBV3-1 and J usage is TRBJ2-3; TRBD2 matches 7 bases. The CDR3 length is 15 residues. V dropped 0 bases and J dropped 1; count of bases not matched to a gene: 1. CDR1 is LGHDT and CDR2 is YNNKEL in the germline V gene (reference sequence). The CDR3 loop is CASSQDAGGTDTQYF. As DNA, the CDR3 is TGTGCCAGCAGCCAAGATGCGGGAGGCACAGATACGCAGTATTTT.

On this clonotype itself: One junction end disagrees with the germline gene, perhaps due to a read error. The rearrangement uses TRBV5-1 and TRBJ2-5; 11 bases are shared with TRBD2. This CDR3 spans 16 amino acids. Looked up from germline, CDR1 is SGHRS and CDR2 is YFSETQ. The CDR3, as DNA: TGCGTCAGCAGCCCCCGGACTAGCGGGTCCCAAGAGACCCAGTACTTC. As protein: CVSSPRTSGSQETQYF.

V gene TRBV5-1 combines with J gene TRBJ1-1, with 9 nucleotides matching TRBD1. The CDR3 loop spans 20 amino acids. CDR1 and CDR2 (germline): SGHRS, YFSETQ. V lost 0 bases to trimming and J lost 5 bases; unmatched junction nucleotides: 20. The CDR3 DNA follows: TGCGCCAGCAGCTTGGTGCGCCCGGGAAACTACAGGGGGCTCATGACTGAAGCTTTCTTT. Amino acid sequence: CASSLVRPGNYRGLMTEAFF.

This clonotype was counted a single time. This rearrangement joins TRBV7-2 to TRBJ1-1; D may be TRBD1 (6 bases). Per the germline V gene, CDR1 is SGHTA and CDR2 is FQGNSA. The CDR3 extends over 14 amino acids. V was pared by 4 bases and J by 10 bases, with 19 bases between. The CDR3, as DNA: TGTGCCAGCAGCTACGTCGAGAGGGGGACGTTAGCTTTCTTT. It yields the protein CASSYVERGTLAFF.